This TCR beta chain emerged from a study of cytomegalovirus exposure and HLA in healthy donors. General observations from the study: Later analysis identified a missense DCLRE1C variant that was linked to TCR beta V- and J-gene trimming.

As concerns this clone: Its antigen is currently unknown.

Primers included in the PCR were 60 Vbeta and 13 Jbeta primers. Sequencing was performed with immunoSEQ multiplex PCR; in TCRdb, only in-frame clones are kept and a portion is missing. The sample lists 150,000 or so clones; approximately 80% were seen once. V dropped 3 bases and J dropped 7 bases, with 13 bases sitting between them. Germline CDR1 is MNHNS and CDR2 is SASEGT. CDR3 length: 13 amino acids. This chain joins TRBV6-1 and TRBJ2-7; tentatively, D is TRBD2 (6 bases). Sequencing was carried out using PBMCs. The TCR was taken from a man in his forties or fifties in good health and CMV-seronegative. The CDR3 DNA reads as TGTGCCAGCAGTGAGGGACGGGGGTGGGAGCAGTACTTC. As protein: CASSEGRGWEQYF.